This T cell receptor beta chain was obtained from a study of T-cell reconstitution after alpha-beta-depleted transplantation in children. Study-level points and caveats: At one year after transplant, newly produced T cells mostly accounted for T-cell counts and diversity. Reportedly, alpha-beta T cells present about two months post-transplant originated from several hundred expanded clones of graft origin.

Unique molecular identifiers featured in how the TCRbeta library was prepared. TCRdb analysed the PCR reads with MiXCR anew, one entry per CDR3 protein. The table has hundreds of thousands of distinct CDR3 sequences, approximately 15% seen once. The V gene lost 0 bases and the J gene lost 4 bases, with 7 bases spanning the gap. Per germline, CDR1 SQVTM and CDR2 ANQGSEA. The CDR3 covers 12 residues. Concerning this clonotype itself: Antigen: not known.

The chain joins TRBV29-1 to TRBJ2-7; D is unclear. The starting material was PBMCs, mostly from graft donor cells, obtained 360 days after TCRalphabeta/CD19-depleted stem cell transplant. The TCR was taken from a male patient aged 10-17 years who had a stem cell transplant for acute lymphoblastic leukemia, so the T cells may come from the graft donor. The CDR3, as DNA: TGCAGCGTTGAAGATAATGAATACGAGCAGTACTTC. Translation: CSVEDNEYEQYF.